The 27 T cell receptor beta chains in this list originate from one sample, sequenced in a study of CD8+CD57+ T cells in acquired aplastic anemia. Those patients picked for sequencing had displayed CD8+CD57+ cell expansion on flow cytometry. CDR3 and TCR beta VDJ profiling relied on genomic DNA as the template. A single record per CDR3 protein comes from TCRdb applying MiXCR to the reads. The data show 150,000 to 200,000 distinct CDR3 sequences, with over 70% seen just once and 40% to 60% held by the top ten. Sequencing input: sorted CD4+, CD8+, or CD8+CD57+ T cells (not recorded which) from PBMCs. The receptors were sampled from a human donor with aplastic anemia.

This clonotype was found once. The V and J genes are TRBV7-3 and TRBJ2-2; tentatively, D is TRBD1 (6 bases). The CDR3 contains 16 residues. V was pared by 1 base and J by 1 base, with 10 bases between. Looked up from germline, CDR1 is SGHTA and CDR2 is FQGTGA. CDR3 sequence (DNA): TGTGCCAGCAGCTTAAAGGCGACAGGGAACACCGGGGAGCTGTTTTTT. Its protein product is CASSLKATGNTGELFF.

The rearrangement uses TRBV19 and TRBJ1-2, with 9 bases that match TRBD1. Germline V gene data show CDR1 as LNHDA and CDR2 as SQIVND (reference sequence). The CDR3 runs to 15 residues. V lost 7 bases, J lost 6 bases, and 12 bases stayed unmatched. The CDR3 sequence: CASKVAGTGSDGYTF. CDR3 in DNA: TGTGCCAGTAAGGTCGCCGGGACAGGGAGTGATGGCTACACCTTC.

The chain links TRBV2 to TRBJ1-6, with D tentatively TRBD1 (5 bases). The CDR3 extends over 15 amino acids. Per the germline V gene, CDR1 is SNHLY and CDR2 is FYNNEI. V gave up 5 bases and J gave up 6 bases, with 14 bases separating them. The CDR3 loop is CASSPEWGSNSPLHF. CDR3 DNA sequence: TGTGCCAGCAGTCCAGAGTGGGGGAGTAATTCACCCCTCCACTTT.

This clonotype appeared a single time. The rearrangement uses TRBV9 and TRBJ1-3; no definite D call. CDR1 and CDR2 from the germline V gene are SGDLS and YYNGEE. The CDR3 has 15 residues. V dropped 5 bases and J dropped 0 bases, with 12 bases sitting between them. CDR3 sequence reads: CASSQHPSSGNTIYF. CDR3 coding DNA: TGTGCCAGCAGTCAACACCCGAGCTCTGGAAACACCATATATTTT.

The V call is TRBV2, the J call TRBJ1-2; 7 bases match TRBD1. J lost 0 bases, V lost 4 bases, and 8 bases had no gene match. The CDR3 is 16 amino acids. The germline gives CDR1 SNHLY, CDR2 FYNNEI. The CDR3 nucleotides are TGTGCCAGCAGTGGTAAAGGGGGCAAGACTAACTATGGCTACACCTTC. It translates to CASSGKGGKTNYGYTF.

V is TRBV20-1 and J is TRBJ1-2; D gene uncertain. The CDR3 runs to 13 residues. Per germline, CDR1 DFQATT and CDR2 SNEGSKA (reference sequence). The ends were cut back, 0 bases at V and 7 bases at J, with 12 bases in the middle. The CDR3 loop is CSAREMGWAGYTF. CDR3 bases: TGCAGTGCTAGAGAAATGGGGTGGGCTGGCTACACCTTC.

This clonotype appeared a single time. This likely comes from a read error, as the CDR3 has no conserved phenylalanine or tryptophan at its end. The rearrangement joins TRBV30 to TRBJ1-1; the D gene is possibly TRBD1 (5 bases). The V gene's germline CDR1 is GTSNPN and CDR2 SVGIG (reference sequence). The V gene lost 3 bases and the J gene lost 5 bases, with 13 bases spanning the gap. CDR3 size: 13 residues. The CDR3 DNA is TGTGCCTGGAGGAGTAAGGGGTGGACTGAAGCTTTCCCT. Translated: CAWRSKGWTEAFP.

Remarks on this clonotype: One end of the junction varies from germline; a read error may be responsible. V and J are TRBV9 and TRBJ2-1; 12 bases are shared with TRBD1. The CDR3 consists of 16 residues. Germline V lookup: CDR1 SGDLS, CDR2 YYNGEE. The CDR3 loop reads CASSSLGQGAYNEQFF. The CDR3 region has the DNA TGCGCCAGCAGCTCGCTGGGACAGGGGGCTTACAATGAGCAGTTCTTC. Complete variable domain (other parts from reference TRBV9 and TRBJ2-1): DSGVTQTPKHLITATGQRVTLRCSPRSGDLSVYWYQQSLDQGLQFLIQYYNGEERAKGNILERFSAQQFPDLHSELNLSSLELGDSALYFCASSSLGQGAYNEQFFGPGTRLTVL.

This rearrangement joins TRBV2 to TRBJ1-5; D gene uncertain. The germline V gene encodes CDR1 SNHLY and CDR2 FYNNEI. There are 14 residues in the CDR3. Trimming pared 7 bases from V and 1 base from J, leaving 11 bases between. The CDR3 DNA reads TGTGCCAGCAAGGAAGGGTGGAGCAATCAGCCCCAGCATTTT. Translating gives CASKEGWSNQPQHF.

CDR3 in DNA: TGTGCCAGTAGTACCGGACCCTTAAGCACAGATACGCAGTATTTT. This translates into CASSTGPLSTDTQYF. The genes are TRBV19 and TRBJ2-3; D is undetermined. V lost 4 bases and J 0 bases, leaving 11 bases between the germline ends. Looked up from germline, CDR1 is LNHDA and CDR2 is SQIVND (reference sequence). This CDR3 contains 15 residues.

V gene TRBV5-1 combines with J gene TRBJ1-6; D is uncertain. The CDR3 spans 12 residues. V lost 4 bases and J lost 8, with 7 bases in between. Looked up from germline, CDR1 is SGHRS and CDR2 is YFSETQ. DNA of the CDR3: TGCGCCAGCAGCCCGTCCGATTCACCCCTCCACTTT. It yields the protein CASSPSDSPLHF. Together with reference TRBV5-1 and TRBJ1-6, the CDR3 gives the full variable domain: KAGVTQTPRYLIKTRGQQVTLSCSPISGHRSVSWYQQTPGQGLQFLFEYFSETQRNKGNFPGRFSGRQFSNSRSEMNVSTLELGDSALYLCASSPSDSPLHFGNGTRLTVT.

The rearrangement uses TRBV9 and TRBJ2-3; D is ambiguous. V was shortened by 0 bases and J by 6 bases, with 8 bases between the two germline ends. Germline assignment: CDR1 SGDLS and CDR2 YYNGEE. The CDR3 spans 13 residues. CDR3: CASSVGIEDTQYF. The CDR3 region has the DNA TGTGCCAGCAGCGTAGGGATCGAGGATACGCAGTATTTT.

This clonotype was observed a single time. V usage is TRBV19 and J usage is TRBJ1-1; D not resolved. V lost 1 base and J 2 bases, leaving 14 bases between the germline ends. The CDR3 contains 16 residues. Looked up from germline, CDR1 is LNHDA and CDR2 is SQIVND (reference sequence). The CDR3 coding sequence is TGTGCCAGTAGTATAGGAGGGCAGCGAACTAACACTGAAGCTTTCTTT. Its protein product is CASSIGGQRTNTEAFF.

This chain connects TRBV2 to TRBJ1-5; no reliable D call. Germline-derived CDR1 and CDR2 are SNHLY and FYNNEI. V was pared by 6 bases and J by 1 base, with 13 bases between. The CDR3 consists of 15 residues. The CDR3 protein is CASSARETSNQPQHF. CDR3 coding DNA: TGTGCCAGCAGCGCCCGGGAGACCAGCAATCAGCCCCAGCATTTT.

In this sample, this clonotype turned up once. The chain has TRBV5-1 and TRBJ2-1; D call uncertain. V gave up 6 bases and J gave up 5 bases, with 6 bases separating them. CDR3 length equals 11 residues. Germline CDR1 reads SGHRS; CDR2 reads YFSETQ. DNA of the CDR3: TGCGCCAGCATTCGAAACAATGAGCAGTTCTTC. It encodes CASIRNNEQFF.

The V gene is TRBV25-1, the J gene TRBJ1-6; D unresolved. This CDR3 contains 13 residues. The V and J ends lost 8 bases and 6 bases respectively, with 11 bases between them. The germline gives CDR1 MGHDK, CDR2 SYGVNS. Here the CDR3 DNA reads TGTGCCAGCGGCCCATCGGGTAATTCACCCCTCCACTTT. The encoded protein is CASGPSGNSPLHF.

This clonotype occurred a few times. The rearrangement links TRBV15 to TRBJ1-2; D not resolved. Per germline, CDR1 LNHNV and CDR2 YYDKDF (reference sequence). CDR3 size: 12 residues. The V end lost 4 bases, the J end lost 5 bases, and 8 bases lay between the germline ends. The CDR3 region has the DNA TGTGCCACCAGCACAGAAAGATATGGCTACACCTTC. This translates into CATSTERYGYTF.

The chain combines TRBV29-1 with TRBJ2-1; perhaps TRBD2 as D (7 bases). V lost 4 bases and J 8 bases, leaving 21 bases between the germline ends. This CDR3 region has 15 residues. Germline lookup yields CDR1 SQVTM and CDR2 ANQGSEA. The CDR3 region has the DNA TGCAGCGTTGGGGAGCGGGACAAGGGGTTCGATGAGCAGTTCTTC. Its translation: CSVGERDKGFDEQFF.

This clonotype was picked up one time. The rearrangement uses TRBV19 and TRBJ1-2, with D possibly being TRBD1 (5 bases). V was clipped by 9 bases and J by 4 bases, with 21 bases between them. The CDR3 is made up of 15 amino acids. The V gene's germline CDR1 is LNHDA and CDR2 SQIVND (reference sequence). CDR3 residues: CASRPGVQSIYGYTF. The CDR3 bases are TGTGCCAGCCGACCGGGGGTACAGAGCATCTATGGCTACACCTTC.

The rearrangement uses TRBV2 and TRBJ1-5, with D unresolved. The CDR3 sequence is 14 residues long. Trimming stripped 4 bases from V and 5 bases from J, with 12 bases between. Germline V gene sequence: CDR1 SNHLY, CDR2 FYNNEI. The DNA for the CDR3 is TGTGCCAGCAGTGTAGGACTAAGGGATCAGCCCCAGCATTTT. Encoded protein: CASSVGLRDQPQHF.

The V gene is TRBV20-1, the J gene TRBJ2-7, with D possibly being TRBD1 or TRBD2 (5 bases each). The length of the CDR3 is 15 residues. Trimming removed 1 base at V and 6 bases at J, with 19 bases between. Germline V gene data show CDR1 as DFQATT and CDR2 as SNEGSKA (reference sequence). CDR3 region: CSARVPGQARAEQYF. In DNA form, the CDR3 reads TGCAGTGCTAGAGTGCCGGGGCAGGCGAGGGCCGAGCAGTACTTC.

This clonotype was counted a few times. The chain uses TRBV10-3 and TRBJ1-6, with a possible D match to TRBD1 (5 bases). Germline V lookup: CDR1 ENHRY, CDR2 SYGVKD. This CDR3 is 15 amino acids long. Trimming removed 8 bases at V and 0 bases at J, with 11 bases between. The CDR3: CAIAEDISYNSPLHF. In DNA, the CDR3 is TGTGCCATCGCCGAGGACATCTCCTATAATTCACCCCTCCACTTT.

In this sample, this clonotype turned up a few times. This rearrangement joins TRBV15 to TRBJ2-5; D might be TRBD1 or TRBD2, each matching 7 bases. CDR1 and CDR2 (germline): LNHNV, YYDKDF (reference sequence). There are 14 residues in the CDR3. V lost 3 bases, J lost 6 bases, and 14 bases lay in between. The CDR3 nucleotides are TGTGCCACCAGCAGCCTTCAGGGGGGGAAGACCCAGTACTTC. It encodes CATSSLQGGKTQYF. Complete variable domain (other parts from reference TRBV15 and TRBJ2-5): DAMVIQNPRYQVTQFGKPVTLSCSQTLNHNVMYWYQQKSSQAPKLLFHYYDKDFNNEADTPDNFQSRRPNTSFCFLDIRSPGLGDTAMYLCATSSLQGGKTQYFGPGTRLLVL.

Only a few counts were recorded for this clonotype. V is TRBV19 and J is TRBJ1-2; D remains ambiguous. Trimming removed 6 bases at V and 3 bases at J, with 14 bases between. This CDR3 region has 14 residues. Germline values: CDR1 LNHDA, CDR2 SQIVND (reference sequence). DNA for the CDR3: TGTGCCAGTAGCCCTAAAAGTAGCCACTATGGCTACACCTTC. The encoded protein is CASSPKSSHYGYTF.

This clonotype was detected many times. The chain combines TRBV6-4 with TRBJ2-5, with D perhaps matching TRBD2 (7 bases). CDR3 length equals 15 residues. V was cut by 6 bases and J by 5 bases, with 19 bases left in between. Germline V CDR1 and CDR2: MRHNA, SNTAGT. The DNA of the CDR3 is TGTGCCAGCAGCCCCCAGGGGCGGGGGTATGAGACCCAGTACTTC. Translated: CASSPQGRGYETQYF.

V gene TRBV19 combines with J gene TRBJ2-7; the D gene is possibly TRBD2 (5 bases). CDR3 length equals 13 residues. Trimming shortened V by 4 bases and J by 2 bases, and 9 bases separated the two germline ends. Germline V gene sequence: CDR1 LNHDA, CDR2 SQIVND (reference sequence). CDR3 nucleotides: TGTGCCAGTAGTAAAGGGAGAGCCTACGAGCAGTACTTC. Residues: CASSKGRAYEQYF.

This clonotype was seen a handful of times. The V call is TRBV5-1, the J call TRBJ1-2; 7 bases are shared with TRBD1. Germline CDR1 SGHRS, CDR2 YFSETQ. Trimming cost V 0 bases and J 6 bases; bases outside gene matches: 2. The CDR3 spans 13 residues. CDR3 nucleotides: TGCGCCAGCAGCTTGGGTGACAGGGATGGCTACACCTTC. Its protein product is CASSLGDRDGYTF.